The table lists the clone carrying this T cell receptor (beta chain) with a few counts. Using a J-beta primer mix together with a sample-barcoded 5' primer, a second PCR was run for roughly 7 to 11 cycles. TCRdb reanalysed the 5' RACE reads using MiXCR and keeps one entry per CDR3 protein. Found here are roughly 1,500,000 distinct CDR3 sequences, about 35% of them singletons; the top ten hold around 11%. In germline, CDR1 is SEHNR, CDR2 FQNEAQ (reference sequence). V dropped 3 bases and J dropped 2 bases, with 20 bases sitting between them. This CDR3 contains 17 residues. The sample comes from a study of blood T cells in healthy people across ages.

This TCR derives from a woman in her thirties in good health. Sample: blood. The V call is TRBV7-9, the J call TRBJ2-7; tentative D call: TRBD1 (6 bases). The CDR3 nucleotides read TGTGCCAGCAGCTTGGCCACCCCACAGGGAAGAACCTACGAGCAGTACTTC. Residues: CASSLATPQGRTYEQYF.